This paragraph covers one T cell receptor (beta chain) sequence. Its antigen is unidentified. Alongside blood RNA obtained from unsorted whole blood, germline DNA was also extracted. Total RNA (approximately 500 ng) served as template for TCR beta cDNA synthesis primed by a constant-region primer. Amplification in three nested multiplex PCR rounds with slightly modified ARM-PCR gave rise to TCR beta libraries. With TRBV1-TRBV30 forward primers and a C-beta reverse primer, the first two PCR rounds were run for 10 cycles each. MiXCR, run by TCRdb on the multiplex PCR reads, gives a single entry per CDR3 protein. The sample holds 300,000 to 350,000 distinct CDR3 sequences, nearly 60% seen once. The entry originates in a study of tumor-infiltrating lymphocytes in primary liver carcinoma. Study-wide results and caveats: Compared with tumor region pairs, tumor-adjacent and tumor-blood pairs overlapped less. Tumor tissue displayed a significantly greater top-250-clone fraction than blood (p = 0.039). In the absence of sorting, bulk samples left CD4+ and CD8+ repertoires uncompared.

Trimming took off 4 bases at V and 6 bases at J, with 9 bases between the two ends. Germline CDR1 reads SGHDT; CDR2 reads YYEEEE. The CDR3 totals 12 residues. Sequencing was done on a sample of peripheral blood. The receptor was isolated from a woman in her thirties with primary liver carcinoma and hepatitis B virus infection. The chain links TRBV5-6 to TRBJ2-3; D is undetermined. CDR3 protein: CASSAFTDTQYF. The DNA of the CDR3 is TGTGCCAGCAGCGCCTTTACCGATACGCAGTATTTT.